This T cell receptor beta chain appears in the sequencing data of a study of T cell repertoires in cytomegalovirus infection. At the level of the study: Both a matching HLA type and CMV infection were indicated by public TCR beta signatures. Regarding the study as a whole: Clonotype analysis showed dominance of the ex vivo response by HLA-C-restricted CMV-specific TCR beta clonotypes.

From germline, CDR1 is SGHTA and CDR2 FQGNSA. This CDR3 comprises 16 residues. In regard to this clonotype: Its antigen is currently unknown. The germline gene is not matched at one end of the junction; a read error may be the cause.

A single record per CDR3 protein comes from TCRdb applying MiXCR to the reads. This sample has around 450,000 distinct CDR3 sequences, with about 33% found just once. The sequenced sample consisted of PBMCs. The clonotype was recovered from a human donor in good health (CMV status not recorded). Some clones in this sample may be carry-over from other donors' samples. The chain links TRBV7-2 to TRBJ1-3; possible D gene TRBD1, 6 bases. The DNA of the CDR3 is TGTGCCAGCAGCTCCCGCGGACAGCAGCATGGAAACAACATAGATTTT. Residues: CASSSRGQQHGNNIDF.